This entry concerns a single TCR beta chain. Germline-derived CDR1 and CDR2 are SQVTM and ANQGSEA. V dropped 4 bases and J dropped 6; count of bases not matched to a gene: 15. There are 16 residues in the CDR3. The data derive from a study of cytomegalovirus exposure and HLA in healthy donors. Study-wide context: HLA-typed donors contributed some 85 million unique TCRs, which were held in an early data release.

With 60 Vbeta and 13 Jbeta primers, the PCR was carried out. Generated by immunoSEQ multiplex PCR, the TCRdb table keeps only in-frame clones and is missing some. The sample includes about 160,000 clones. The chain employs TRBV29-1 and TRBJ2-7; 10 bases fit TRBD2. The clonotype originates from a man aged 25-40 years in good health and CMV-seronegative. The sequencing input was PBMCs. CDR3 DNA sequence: TGCAGCGTTGCGTTCAGATCTAGCGGGAGTACGGGCGAGCAGTACTTC. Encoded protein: CSVAFRSSGSTGEQYF.